These 30 T cell receptor beta chains originate from one sample sequenced in a study of shared clonotypes between healthy human individuals. CD45RO-negative CD8 cells positively selected for CCR7 made up the naive population, which excluded terminally differentiated effector memory CD45RA+ cells. Measured with immunoSEQ multiplex PCR; TCRdb has only the in-frame clones, and not every one. The sample carries about 2 million clones, approximately 94% recorded once. Sequences were obtained from naive CD8+ T cells sorted from blood. Source of these receptors: a man between 18 and 29 years old in good health.

In the case of this clone: Relative to the germline gene, one junction end is altered; a read error may explain this. The J gene is TRBJ1-1, the V gene TRBV11-2; no clear D. The CDR3 has 11 residues. CDR1 is SGHAT and CDR2 is FQNNGV in the germline V gene. The CDR3, as DNA: TGTGCCAGCAGCCAGGACCTCATTTTATCCTTT. It specifies CASSQDLILSF.

The chain recombines TRBV5-4 with TRBJ1-1; a possible D gene is TRBD1 (5 bases). V lost 2 bases and J lost 3, with 8 bases in between. The CDR3 spans 13 residues. Germline loops: CDR1 SGHNT, CDR2 YYREEE (reference sequence). The CDR3 nucleotides read TGTGCCAGCAGCTTCGGAGGGGACACTGAAGCTTTCTTT. Translated: CASSFGGDTEAFF.

The chain uses TRBV7-2 and TRBJ2-2; D might be TRBD2 (7 bases). Trimming removed 5 bases from V and 6 bases from J, with 19 bases in between. This CDR3 is built from 16 residues. Germline V gives CDR1 SGHTA, CDR2 FQGNSA. Here the CDR3 DNA reads TGTGCCAGCAGCCCAATGGACGGGGGGCTGGCCGGGGAGCTGTTTTTT. Its protein is CASSPMDGGLAGELFF.

The V and J genes are TRBV2 and TRBJ1-2, with D tentatively TRBD1 (6 bases). This CDR3 region has 15 residues. With 2 bases removed from V and 7 bases from J, the gap between germline ends came to 17 bases. From germline, CDR1 is SNHLY and CDR2 FYNNEI. The CDR3 nucleotides are TGTGCCAGCAGTGAAAAAGGGGGTTCCCTCTTTGGCTACACCTTC. Its protein is CASSEKGGSLFGYTF.

This chain connects TRBV19 to TRBJ2-1, with D possibly matching TRBD2 (6 bases). Between the trimmed V and J ends, which lost 5 bases and 3 bases, there was a span of 11 bases. This CDR3 has 14 residues. CDR1 is LNHDA and CDR2 is SQIVND in the germline V gene (reference sequence). The CDR3 region has the DNA TGTGCCAGTAGTTCTAGCGATCTCTACAATGAGCAGTTCTTC. It codes for CASSSSDLYNEQFF.

The count of this clone is one. The V gene is TRBV25-1, the J gene TRBJ2-6, with D unclear. The CDR3 totals 12 residues. The germline V gene encodes CDR1 MGHDK and CDR2 SYGVNS. Trimming took 5 bases from V and 2 from J, leaving 1 base between them. CDR3 bases: TGTGCCAGCAGTCCTGGGGCCAACGTCCTGACTTTC. This gives the protein CASSPGANVLTF.

The V call is TRBV10-1, the J call TRBJ2-7, with 12 bases matching TRBD1. Germline V gene lookup returns CDR1 WNHNN and CDR2 SYGVQD (reference sequence). With V trimmed by 3 bases and J by 6 bases, 6 bases remained unmatched. This CDR3 has 15 amino acids. Here the CDR3 DNA reads TGCGCCAGCAGTGAAAGGGGACAGGGGGCGGTCGAGCAGTACTTC. Its protein product is CASSERGQGAVEQYF.

V gene TRBV28 combines with J gene TRBJ1-3, with D uncertain. Germline CDR1 is MDHEN and CDR2 is SYDVKM. V gave up 8 bases and J gave up 0 bases, with 17 bases separating them. There are 16 residues in the CDR3. The CDR3 DNA reads TGTGCCAGCTTTAATGGTGGCGACCGCTCTGGAAACACCATATATTTT. This gives the protein CASFNGGDRSGNTIYF.

This chain links TRBV5-1 with TRBJ2-7; D not resolved. V was clipped by 4 bases and J by 0 bases, with 17 bases between them. The germline CDR1 and CDR2 sequences are SGHRS and YFSETQ. The CDR3 extends over 16 amino acids. The CDR3 DNA reads TGCGCCAGCAGCCCCAATGAGGACCGCGACTCCTACGAGCAGTACTTC. It specifies CASSPNEDRDSYEQYF.

This clone was found once. This rearrangement joins TRBV7-9 to TRBJ1-2, with D perhaps TRBD1 (5 bases). Trimming pared 5 bases from V and 4 bases from J, leaving 17 bases between. The length of the CDR3 is 15 residues. Per the germline V gene, CDR1 is SEHNR and CDR2 is FQNEAQ (reference sequence). CDR3 nucleotides: TGTGCCAGCAGCCCCCCCGAGACAGTGCTCTATGGCTACACCTTC. Encoded protein: CASSPPETVLYGYTF.

This clone appeared once. The gene calls are TRBV6-6 and TRBJ2-3; tentatively, D is TRBD1 or TRBD2 (5 bases each). There are 14 residues in the CDR3. CDR1 and CDR2 from the germline V gene are MNHNY and SVGAGI (reference sequence). V was clipped by 7 bases and J by 4 bases, with 15 bases between them. CDR3 coding DNA: TGTGCCAGCACCCCGAGAGGGGCCGCAGATACGCAGTATTTT. Its translation is CASTPRGAADTQYF.

This sequence joins TRBV30 and TRBJ1-5; D might be TRBD1 (6 bases). This CDR3 region has 15 residues. The V and J ends lost 2 bases and 0 bases respectively, with 11 bases between them. Per the germline V gene, CDR1 is GTSNPN and CDR2 is SVGIG (reference sequence). CDR3 amino acids: CAWSRGSLSNQPQHF. Here the CDR3 DNA reads TGTGCCTGGAGTAGGGGGTCCCTTAGCAATCAGCCCCAGCATTTT. Filled out from reference TRBV30 and TRBJ1-5, the complete variable domain reads SQTIHQWPATLVQPVGSPLSLECTVEGTSNPNLYWYRQAAGRGLQLLFYSVGIGQISSEVPQNLSASRPQDRQFILSSKKLLLSDSGFYLCAWSRGSLSNQPQHFGDGTRLSIL.

J is TRBJ2-7 and V is TRBV14; maybe TRBD1 (6 bases). The CDR3 sequence is 15 residues long. V was cut by 1 base and J by 2 bases, with 12 bases left in between. Looked up from germline, CDR1 is SGHDN and CDR2 is FVKESK. Here the CDR3 DNA reads TGTGCCAGCAGCCAAGGATCAGGGGCAGCCTACGAGCAGTACTTC. This codes for CASSQGSGAAYEQYF. The whole variable domain, remainder taken from reference TRBV14 and TRBJ2-7, is EAGVTQFPSHSVIEKGQTVTLRCDPISGHDNLYWYRRVMGKEIKFLLHFVKESKQDESGMPNNRFLAERTGGTYSTLKVQPAELEDSGVYFCASSQGSGAAYEQYFGPGTRLTVT.

The chain carries TRBV6-4 and TRBJ1-6; 11 bases match TRBD1. Per the germline V gene, CDR1 is MRHNA and CDR2 is SNTAGT. V lost 9 bases, J lost 8 bases, and 21 bases stayed unmatched. CDR3 length equals 19 residues. CDR3 DNA sequence: TGTGCCAGTAGAAAACAAGGGACAGGGGGAAGCCACCTTCATTCACCCCTCCACTTT. This sequence encodes CASRKQGTGGSHLHSPLHF.

This clone was found once. The same CDR3 also results from other DNA sequences found in this sample. The chain employs TRBV5-6 and TRBJ2-1; TRBD1 agrees at 7 bases. The CDR3 extends over 14 amino acids. V dropped 0 bases and J dropped 7; count of bases not matched to a gene: 4. Germline CDR1 SGHDT, CDR2 YYEEEE. The CDR3: CASSLGQGRNEQFF. CDR3 DNA sequence: TGTGCCAGCAGCTTGGGACAGGGCAGGAATGAGCAGTTCTTC.

The rearrangement uses TRBV7-6 and TRBJ1-2; D is ambiguous. The V and J ends lost 5 bases and 5 bases respectively, with 21 bases between them. Germline CDR1 is SGHVS and CDR2 is FNYEAQ. This CDR3 contains 16 residues. The CDR3 bases are TGTGCCAGCAGCCTAGAAAAGGCCACGGGAGTGTATGGCTACACCTTC. Translating gives CASSLEKATGVYGYTF.

This chain uses TRBV2 with TRBJ2-7; D gene uncertain. Trimming took off 2 bases at V and 4 bases at J, with 9 bases between the two ends. CDR3 length: 13 residues. Germline V gives CDR1 SNHLY, CDR2 FYNNEI. This CDR3 is CASSEYPRYEQYF. The CDR3 DNA is TGTGCCAGCAGTGAATACCCGAGGTACGAGCAGTACTTC.

This sequence joins TRBV4-1 and TRBJ2-7; 7 nucleotides line up with TRBD2. CDR3 length: 15 amino acids. Germline V gives CDR1 MGHRA, CDR2 YSYEKL. With V trimmed by 2 bases and J by 1 base, 5 bases remained unmatched. CDR3 sequence (DNA): TGCGCCAGCAGCCAAAACGGACTAGGATCCTACGAGCAGTACTTC. Its translation: CASSQNGLGSYEQYF.

DNA of the CDR3: TGTGCCAGCTCCCCACTAGCGGGGGGCCTGAATGAGCAGTTCTTC. Translation gives CASSPLAGGLNEQFF. The chain joins TRBV11-2 to TRBJ2-1, with TRBD2 identical over 12 bases. Germline V gene lookup returns CDR1 SGHAT and CDR2 FQNNGV. There are 15 residues in the CDR3. The V and J ends lost 8 bases and 7 bases, in that order; junction bases with no gene match: 9.

The chain joins TRBV6-1 to TRBJ2-7; 7 bases are shared with TRBD1. Germline V gene data show CDR1 as MNHNS and CDR2 as SASEGT. The CDR3 extends over 15 amino acids. The V and J ends lost 4 bases and 0 bases, in that order; junction bases with no gene match: 6. The CDR3 bases are TGTGCCAGCAGTGTCCGGGACAGTAACTCCTACGAGCAGTACTTC. Its protein product is CASSVRDSNSYEQYF.

This chain links TRBV4-3 with TRBJ2-1; D assignment may be TRBD1 or TRBD2 (5 bases each). Germline CDR1 LGHNA, CDR2 YSLEER. CDR3 size: 21 residues. Trimming took off 0 bases at V and 2 bases at J, with 26 bases between the two ends. CDR3 in DNA: TGCGCCAGCAGCCAAGATGGTTGTGGGACCCCCGCTTCGATTGCCTACAATGAGCAGTTCTTC. The encoded protein is CASSQDGCGTPASIAYNEQFF.

The chain employs TRBV9 and TRBJ2-1; the D gene could be TRBD1 or TRBD2 (5 bases each). Trimming took 5 bases from V and 3 from J, leaving 15 bases between them. The CDR3 loop spans 15 amino acids. The V gene's germline CDR1 is SGDLS and CDR2 YYNGEE. CDR3 sequence reads: CASRPDGTYYNEQFF. The CDR3 DNA sequence: TGTGCCAGCAGACCAGACGGGACCTACTACAATGAGCAGTTCTTC.

A single count supports this clone. V gene TRBV30 combines with J gene TRBJ1-4; perhaps TRBD1 as D (5 bases). V shed 4 bases and J shed 0 bases, with 9 bases lying between them. The CDR3 is 14 amino acids. The V gene's germline CDR1 is GTSNPN and CDR2 SVGIG (reference sequence). DNA for the CDR3: TGTGCCTGGACCGGGGGAACAACTAATGAAAAACTGTTTTTT. Residues: CAWTGGTTNEKLFF.

This chain connects TRBV7-9 to TRBJ1-1; D is unresolved. The CDR3 is 16 residues long. CDR1 is SEHNR and CDR2 is FQNEAQ in the germline V gene (reference sequence). The V end was cut by 1 base, the J end by 4 bases, with 16 bases between. CDR3 in amino acids: CASSLGSRTIATEAFF. The CDR3 nucleotides read TGTGCCAGCAGCTTAGGGAGTCGGACTATAGCCACTGAAGCTTTCTTT. Full variable domain (remainder filled in from reference TRBV7-9 and TRBJ1-1): DTGVSQNPRHKITKRGQNVTFRCDPISEHNRLYWYRQTLGQGPEFLTYFQNEAQLEKSRLLSDRFSAERPKGSFSTLEIQRTEQGDSAMYLCASSLGSRTIATEAFFGQGTRLTVV.

This chain links TRBV5-8 with TRBJ2-4; 11 nucleotides agree with TRBD1. V shed 0 bases, J shed 6 bases, and the junction held 5 bases outside the gene matches. Germline V gene lookup returns CDR1 SGHTS and CDR2 YDEGEE. This CDR3 contains 16 residues. CDR3 protein: CASSLEGTGGGNIQYF. In DNA, the CDR3 is TGTGCCAGCAGCTTGGAAGGGACAGGGGGTGGAAACATTCAGTACTTC. The full variable domain, completed using reference TRBV5-8 and TRBJ2-4, is EAGVTQSPTHLIKTRGQQATLRCSPISGHTSVYWYQQALGLGLQFLLWYDEGEERNRGNFPPRFSGRQFPNYSSELNVNALELEDSALYLCASSLEGTGGGNIQYFGAGTRLSVL.

J is TRBJ2-1 and V is TRBV5-6; D remains unclear. The CDR3 totals 15 residues. Germline assignment: CDR1 SGHDT and CDR2 YYEEEE. V shed 4 bases and J shed 0 bases, with 11 bases lying between them. The DNA for the CDR3 is TGTGCCAGCAGCAATGCAGCGACCTCCTACAATGAGCAGTTCTTC. Its translation: CASSNAATSYNEQFF.

The chain combines TRBV28 with TRBJ1-1; D is perhaps TRBD1 (6 bases). The CDR3 loop spans 16 amino acids. V was shortened by 3 bases and J by 2 bases, with 16 bases between the two germline ends. From germline, CDR1 is MDHEN and CDR2 SYDVKM. CDR3 sequence: CASSFWGEGVNTEAFF. CDR3 bases: TGTGCCAGCAGTTTCTGGGGTGAGGGGGTTAACACTGAAGCTTTCTTT.

With respect to this clone: Other nucleotide sequences from this sample produce the same CDR3. The chain employs TRBV13 and TRBJ2-7; 7 bases match TRBD1. The CDR3 has 13 residues. V lost 3 bases and J lost 3; bases outside the gene matches: 2. Germline CDR1 and CDR2: PRHDT and FYEKMQ (reference sequence). In nucleotides, the CDR3 is TGTGCCAGCAGCTTGGGACAGAACTACGAGCAGTACTTC. This codes for CASSLGQNYEQYF.

This chain connects TRBV15 to TRBJ2-3; 12 bases agree with TRBD1. The germline V gene encodes CDR1 LNHNV and CDR2 YYDKDF (reference sequence). J was trimmed by 4 bases and V by 0 bases; bases with no gene match: 14. The CDR3 extends over 20 amino acids. The CDR3 nucleotides read TGTGCCACCAGCAGAGATCCCGGGACAGGGGGCAATGGGCTGGCAGATACGCAGTATTTT. This encodes CATSRDPGTGGNGLADTQYF.

This chain joins TRBV6-5 and TRBJ2-2; D is undetermined. V lost 2 bases, J lost 5 bases, and 12 bases lay in between. CDR1 is MNHEY and CDR2 is SVGAGI in the germline V gene. This CDR3 has 15 amino acids. CDR3 in amino acids: CASSYSQLTTGELFF. The DNA for the CDR3 is TGTGCCAGCAGTTACAGTCAGCTCACAACCGGGGAGCTGTTTTTT.